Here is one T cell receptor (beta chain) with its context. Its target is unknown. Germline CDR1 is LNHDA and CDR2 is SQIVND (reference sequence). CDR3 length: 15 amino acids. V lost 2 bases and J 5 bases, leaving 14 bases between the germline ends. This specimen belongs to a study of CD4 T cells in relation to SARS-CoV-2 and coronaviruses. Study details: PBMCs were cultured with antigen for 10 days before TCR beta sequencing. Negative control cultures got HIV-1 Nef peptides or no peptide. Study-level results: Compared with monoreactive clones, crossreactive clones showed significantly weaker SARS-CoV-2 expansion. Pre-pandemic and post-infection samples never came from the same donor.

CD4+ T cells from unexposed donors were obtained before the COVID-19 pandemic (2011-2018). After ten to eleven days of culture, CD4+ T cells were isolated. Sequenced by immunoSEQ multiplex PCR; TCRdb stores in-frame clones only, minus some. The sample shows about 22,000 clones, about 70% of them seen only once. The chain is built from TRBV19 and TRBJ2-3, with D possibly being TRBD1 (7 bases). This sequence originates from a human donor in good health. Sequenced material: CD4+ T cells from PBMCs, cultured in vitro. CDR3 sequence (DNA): TGTGCCAGTAGTATATCCCGGCAGGGGGGAGATACGCAGTATTTT. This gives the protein CASSISRQGGDTQYF.